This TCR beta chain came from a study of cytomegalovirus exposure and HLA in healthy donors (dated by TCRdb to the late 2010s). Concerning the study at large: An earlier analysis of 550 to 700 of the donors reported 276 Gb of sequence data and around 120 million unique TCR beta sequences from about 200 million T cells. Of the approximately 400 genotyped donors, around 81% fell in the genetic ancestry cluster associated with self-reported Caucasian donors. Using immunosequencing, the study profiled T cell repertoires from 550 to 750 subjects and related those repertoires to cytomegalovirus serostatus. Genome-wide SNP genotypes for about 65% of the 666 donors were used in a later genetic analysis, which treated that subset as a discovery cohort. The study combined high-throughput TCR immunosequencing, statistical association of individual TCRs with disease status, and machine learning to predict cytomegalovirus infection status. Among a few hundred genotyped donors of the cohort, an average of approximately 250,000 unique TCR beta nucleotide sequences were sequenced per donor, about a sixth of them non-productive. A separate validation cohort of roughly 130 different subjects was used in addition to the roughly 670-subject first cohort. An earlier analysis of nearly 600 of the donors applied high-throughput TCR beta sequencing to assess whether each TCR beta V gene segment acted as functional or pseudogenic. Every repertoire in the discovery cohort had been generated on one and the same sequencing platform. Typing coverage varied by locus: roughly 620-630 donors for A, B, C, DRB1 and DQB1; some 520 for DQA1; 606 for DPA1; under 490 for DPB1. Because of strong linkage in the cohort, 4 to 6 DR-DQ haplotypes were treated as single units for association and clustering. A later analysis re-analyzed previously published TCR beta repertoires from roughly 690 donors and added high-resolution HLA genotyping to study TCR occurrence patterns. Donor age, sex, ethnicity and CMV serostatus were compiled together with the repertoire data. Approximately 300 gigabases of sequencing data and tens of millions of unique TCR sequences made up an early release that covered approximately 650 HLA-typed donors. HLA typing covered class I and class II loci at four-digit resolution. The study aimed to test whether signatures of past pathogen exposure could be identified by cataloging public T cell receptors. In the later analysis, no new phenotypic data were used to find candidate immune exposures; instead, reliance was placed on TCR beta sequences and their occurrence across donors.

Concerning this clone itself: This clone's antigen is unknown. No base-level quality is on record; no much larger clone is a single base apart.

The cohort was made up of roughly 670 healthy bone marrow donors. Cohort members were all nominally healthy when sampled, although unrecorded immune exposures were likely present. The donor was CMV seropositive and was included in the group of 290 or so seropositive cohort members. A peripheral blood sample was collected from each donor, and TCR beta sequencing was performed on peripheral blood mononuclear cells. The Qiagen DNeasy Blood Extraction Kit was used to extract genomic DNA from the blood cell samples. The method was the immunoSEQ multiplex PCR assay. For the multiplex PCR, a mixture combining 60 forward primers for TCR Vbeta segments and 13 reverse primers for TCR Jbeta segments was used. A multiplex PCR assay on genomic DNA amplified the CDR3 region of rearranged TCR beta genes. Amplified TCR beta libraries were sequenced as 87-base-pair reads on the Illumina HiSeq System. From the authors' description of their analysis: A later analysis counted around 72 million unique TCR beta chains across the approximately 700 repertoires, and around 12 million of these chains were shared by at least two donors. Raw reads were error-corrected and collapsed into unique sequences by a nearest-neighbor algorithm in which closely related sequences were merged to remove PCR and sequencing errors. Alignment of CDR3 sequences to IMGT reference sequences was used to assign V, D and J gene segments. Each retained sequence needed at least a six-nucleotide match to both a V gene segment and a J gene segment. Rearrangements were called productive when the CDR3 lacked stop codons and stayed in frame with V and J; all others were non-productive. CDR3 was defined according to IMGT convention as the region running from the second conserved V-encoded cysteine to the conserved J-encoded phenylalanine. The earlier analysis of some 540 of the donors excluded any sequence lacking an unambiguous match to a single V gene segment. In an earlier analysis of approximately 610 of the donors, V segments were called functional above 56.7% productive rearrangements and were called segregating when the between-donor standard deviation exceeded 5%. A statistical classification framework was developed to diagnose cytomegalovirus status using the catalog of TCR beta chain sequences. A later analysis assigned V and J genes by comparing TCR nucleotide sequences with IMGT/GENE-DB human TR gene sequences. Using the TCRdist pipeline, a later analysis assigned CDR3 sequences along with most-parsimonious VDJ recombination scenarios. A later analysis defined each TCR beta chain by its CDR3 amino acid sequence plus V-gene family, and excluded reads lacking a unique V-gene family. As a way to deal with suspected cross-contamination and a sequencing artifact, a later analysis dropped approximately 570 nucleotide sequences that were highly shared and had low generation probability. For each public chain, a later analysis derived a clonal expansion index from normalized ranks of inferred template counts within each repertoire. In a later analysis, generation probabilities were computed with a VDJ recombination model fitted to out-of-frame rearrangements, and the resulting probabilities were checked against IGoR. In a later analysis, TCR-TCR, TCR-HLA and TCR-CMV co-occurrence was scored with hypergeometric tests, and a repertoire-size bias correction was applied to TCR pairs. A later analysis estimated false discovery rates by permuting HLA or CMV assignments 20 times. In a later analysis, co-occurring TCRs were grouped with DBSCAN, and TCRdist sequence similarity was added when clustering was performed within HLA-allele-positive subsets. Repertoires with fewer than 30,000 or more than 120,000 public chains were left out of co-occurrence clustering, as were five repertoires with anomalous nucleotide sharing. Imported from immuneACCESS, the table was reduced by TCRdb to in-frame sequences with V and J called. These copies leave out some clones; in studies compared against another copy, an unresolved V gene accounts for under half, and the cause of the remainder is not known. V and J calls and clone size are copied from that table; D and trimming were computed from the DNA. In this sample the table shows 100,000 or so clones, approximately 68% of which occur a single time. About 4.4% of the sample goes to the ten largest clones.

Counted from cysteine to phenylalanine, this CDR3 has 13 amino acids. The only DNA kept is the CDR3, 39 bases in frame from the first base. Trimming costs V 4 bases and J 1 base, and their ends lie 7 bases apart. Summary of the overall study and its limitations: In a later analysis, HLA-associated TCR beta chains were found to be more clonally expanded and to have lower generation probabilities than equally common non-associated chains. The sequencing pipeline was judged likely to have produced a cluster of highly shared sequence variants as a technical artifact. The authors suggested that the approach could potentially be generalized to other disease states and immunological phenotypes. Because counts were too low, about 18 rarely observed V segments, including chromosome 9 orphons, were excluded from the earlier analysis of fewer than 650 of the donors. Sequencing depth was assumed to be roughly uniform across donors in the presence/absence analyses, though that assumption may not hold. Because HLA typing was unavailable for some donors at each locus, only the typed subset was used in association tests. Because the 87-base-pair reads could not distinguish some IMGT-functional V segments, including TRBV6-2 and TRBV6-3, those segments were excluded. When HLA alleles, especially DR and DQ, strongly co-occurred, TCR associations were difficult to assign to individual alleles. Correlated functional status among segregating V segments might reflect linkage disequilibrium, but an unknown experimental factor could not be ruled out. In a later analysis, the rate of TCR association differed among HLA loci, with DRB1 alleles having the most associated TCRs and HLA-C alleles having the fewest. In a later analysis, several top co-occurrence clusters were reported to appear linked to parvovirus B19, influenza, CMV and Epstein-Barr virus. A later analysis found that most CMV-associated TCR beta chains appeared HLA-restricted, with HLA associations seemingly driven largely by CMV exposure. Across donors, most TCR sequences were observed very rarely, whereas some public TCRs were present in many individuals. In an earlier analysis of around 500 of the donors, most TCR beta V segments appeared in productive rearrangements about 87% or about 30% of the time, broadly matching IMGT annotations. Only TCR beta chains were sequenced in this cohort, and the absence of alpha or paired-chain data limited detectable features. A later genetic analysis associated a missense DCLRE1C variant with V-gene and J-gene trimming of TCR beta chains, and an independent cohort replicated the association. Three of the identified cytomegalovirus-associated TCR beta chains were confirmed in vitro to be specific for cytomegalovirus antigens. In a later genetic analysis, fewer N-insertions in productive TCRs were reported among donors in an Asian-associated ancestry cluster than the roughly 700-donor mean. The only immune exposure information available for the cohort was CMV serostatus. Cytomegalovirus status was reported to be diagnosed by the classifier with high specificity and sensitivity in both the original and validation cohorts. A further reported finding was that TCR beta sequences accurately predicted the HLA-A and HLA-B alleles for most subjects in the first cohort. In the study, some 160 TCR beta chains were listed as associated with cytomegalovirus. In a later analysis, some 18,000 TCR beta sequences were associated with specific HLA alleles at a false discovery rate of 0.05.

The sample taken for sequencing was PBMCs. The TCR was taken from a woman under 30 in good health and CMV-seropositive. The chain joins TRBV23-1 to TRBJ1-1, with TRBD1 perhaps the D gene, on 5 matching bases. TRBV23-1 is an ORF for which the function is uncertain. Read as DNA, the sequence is TGCGCCAGCAGTCTTAGGGGGAACACTGAAGCTTTCTTT. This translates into CASSLRGNTEAFF.